This TCR beta chain was sequenced during a study of shared clonotypes between healthy human individuals. Study-wide points: Non-shared clonotypes had lower generation probabilities than clonotypes shared by all four sorted-subset donors.

This clone has a single count. The target antigen is unknown. Germline loops: CDR1 SGHKS, CDR2 YYEKEE (reference sequence). The V gene end was trimmed by 4 bases and the J gene end by 0 bases; junction bases not matched to a gene: 4. The CDR3 spans 15 residues. TCRdb's table, derived via immunoSEQ multiplex PCR, lists solely in-frame clones and lacks some. Among about 1,800,000 clones listed, 85% to 95% were seen once. The naive CD8 fraction comprised CD45RO-negative cells positively selected for CCR7 and excluded terminally differentiated effector memory CD45RA+ cells. The specimen sequenced was naive CD8+ T cells sorted from blood. The clonotype originates from a man aged 18 to 35 in good health. This chain joins TRBV5-5 and TRBJ1-3, with 7 bases identical to TRBD1. For the CDR3, the DNA is TGTGCCAGCAGCCAGGGGACAGACTCTGGAAACACCATATATTTT. Residues: CASSQGTDSGNTIYF. The complete variable domain, with remaining parts taken from reference TRBV5-5 and TRBJ1-3, reads DAGVTQSPTHLIKTRGQQVTLRCSPISGHKSVSWYQQVLGQGPQFIFQYYEKEERGRGNFPDRFSARQFPNYSSELNVNALLLGDSALYLCASSQGTDSGNTIYFGEGSWLTVV.